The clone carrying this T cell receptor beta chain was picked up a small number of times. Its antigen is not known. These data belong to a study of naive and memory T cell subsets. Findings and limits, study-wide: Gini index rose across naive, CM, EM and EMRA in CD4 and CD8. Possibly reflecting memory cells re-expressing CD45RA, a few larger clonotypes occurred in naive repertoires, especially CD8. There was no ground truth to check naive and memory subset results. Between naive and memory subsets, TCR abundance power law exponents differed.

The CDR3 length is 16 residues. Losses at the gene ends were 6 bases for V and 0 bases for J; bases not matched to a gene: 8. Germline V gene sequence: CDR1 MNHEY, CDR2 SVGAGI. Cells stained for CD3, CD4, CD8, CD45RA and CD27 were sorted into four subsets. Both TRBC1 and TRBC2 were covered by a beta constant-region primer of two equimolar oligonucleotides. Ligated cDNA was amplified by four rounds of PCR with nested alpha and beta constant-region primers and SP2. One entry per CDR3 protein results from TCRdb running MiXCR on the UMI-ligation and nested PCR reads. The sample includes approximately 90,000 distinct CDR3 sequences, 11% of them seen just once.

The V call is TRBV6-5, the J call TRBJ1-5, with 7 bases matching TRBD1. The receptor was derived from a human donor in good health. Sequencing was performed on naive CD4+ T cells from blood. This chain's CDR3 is CASRRTGVYSNQPQHF. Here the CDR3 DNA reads TGTGCCAGCAGGAGGACAGGAGTGTATAGCAATCAGCCCCAGCATTTT.